The 10 T cell receptor beta chains below were found in one sample sequenced in a study of response to subunit inactivated influenza vaccine. TCRdb reanalysed the RT-PCR reads using MiXCR and keeps one entry per CDR3 protein. The table has hundreds of thousands of distinct CDR3 sequences, 22% seen once. Sequences were derived from PBMCs from blood, sampled about 20 months after vaccination. The receptors stem from a man between 45 and 75 years old who received an inactivated influenza vaccine.

This clonotype occurred a few times. This chain connects TRBV6-1 to TRBJ1-2; no reliable D call. V was cut by 8 bases and J by 6 bases, with 19 bases left in between. The CDR3 is made up of 14 amino acids. Germline lookup yields CDR1 MNHNS and CDR2 SASEGT. The CDR3 loop reads CASRGPNRAHGYTF. The CDR3 DNA sequence: TGTGCCAGCCGCGGTCCAAACAGAGCACATGGCTACACCTTC.

This clonotype has a handful of counts. The chain uses TRBV6-1 and TRBJ1-6, with D hard to call. The CDR3 is 16 residues long. Germline CDR1 MNHNS, CDR2 SASEGT. Trimming stripped 3 bases from V and 0 bases from J, with 9 bases between. CDR3 amino acids: CASSDISSSYNSPLHF. In DNA, the CDR3 is TGTGCCAGCAGTGACATCTCGAGCTCCTATAATTCACCCCTCCACTTT.

Many counts were recorded for this clonotype. The rearrangement joins TRBV4-1 to TRBJ1-6; D ambiguous. Trimming shortened V by 0 bases and J by 1 base, and 4 bases separated the two germline ends. The CDR3 runs 15 residues. The germline V gene encodes CDR1 MGHRA and CDR2 YSYEKL. The chain's CDR3 is CASSQDGSYNSPLHF. The CDR3 bases are TGCGCCAGCAGCCAAGATGGTTCCTATAATTCACCCCTCCACTTT.

The chain is built from TRBV4-3 and TRBJ2-3; TRBD2 matches at 10 bases. V lost 4 bases, J lost 3 bases, and 4 bases stayed unmatched. CDR1 LGHNA and CDR2 YSLEER come from the germline V gene. The CDR3 is 15 residues long. This chain's CDR3 is CASSLTTSGTDTQYF. CDR3 DNA: TGCGCCAGCAGCCTAACGACTAGCGGGACAGATACGCAGTATTTT.

The genes are TRBV5-1 and TRBJ2-2, with TRBD2 as a possible D gene (6 bases). V dropped 3 bases and J dropped 2 bases, with 11 bases sitting between them. Germline V CDR1 and CDR2: SGHRS, YFSETQ. The CDR3 totals 15 residues. The CDR3 spells CASSSSGLNTGELFF. CDR3 sequence (DNA): TGCGCCAGCAGCTCGAGCGGGTTAAACACCGGGGAGCTGTTTTTT.

There are a few counts of this clonotype. The V call is TRBV5-1, the J call TRBJ2-2, with D tentatively TRBD1 or TRBD2 (5 bases each). The CDR3 covers 16 residues. In germline, CDR1 is SGHRS, CDR2 YFSETQ. V was shortened by 4 bases and J by 1 base, with 14 bases between the two germline ends. The CDR3 protein is CASSGFGTVNTGELFF. In DNA, the CDR3 is TGCGCCAGCAGCGGATTTGGGACGGTGAACACCGGGGAGCTGTTTTTT.

There are many counts of this clonotype. This chain connects TRBV7-9 to TRBJ1-1; 7 nucleotides agree with TRBD1. Germline trimming cut 1 base from V and 5 bases from J; bases unmatched to any gene: 4. Germline CDR1 SEHNR, CDR2 FQNEAQ (reference sequence). The CDR3 loop spans 14 amino acids. The CDR3: CASSLEGALTEAFF. The CDR3 nucleotides are TGTGCCAGCAGCTTAGAGGGGGCTCTGACTGAAGCTTTCTTT.

In its sample, this clonotype was seen a few times. J is TRBJ1-1 and V is TRBV10-2; D not certain. The germline CDR1 and CDR2 sequences are WSHSY and SAAADI. CDR3 length: 13 residues. Trimming pared 8 bases from V and 0 bases from J, leaving 10 bases between. CDR3 nucleotides: TGCGCCAGCGGGTGGATGGTGAACACTGAAGCTTTCTTT. Residues: CASGWMVNTEAFF.

This clonotype was seen a few times. This rearrangement joins TRBV7-3 to TRBJ2-1; no clear D. Per the germline V gene, CDR1 is SGHTA and CDR2 is FQGTGA. CDR3 length: 15 residues. V gave up 6 bases and J gave up 3 bases, with 15 bases separating them. The CDR3 DNA follows: TGTGCCAGCAGTCCCTCCGGTCCCCTCTACAATGAGCAGTTCTTC. Its protein is CASSPSGPLYNEQFF. Variable domain in full (rest from reference TRBV7-3 and TRBJ2-1): GAGVSQTPSNKVTEKGKYVELRCDPISGHTALYWYRQSLGQGPEFLIYFQGTGAADDSGLPNDRFFAVRPEGSVSTLKIQRTERGDSAVYLCASSPSGPLYNEQFFGPGTRLTVL.

This chain's CDR3 is CASSSPAQDTQYF. The CDR3 bases are TGTGCCAGCAGCTCGCCCGCACAAGATACGCAGTATTTT. V is TRBV5-4 and J is TRBJ2-3; D remains ambiguous. Germline V lookup: CDR1 SGHNT, CDR2 YYREEE (reference sequence). V shed 3 bases and J shed 5 bases, with 10 bases lying between them. The CDR3 extends over 13 amino acids. Variable domain in full (rest from reference TRBV5-4 and TRBJ2-3): ETGVTQSPTHLIKTRGQQVTLRCSSQSGHNTVSWYQQALGQGPQFIFQYYREEENGRGNFPPRFSGLQFPNYSSELNVNALELDDSALYLCASSSPAQDTQYFGPGTRLTVL.